This T cell receptor beta chain was identified in a study of shared clonotypes between healthy human individuals (dated by TCRdb to the early 2020s). Regarding the research as a whole: A couple of women and a few men aged 18 to 49 years were included in the cohort. To estimate repertoire size and how much clonotype sharing occurs between individuals, the study deeply sequenced the blood TCR repertoires of five healthy adults. Libraries were prepared and TCR repertoires were sequenced by different laboratories using diverse techniques, in order to increase sequencing depth and limit assay-specific biases. Each donor's leukapheresis produced roughly between roughly 0.85 and 9 billion PBMCs.

Results and caveats for the whole study, not just this receptor: The small number of donors limited the genetic and exposure-history diversity represented. Sampling was restricted to blood, and TCR repertoires in tissue are likely to differ from TCR repertoires in blood. Pairwise subsampling led to the expectation that sequencing depth would affect the degree of clonotype sharing among donors.

Using the deep immunoSEQ assay, multiplex PCR amplified TCR CDR3 regions from genomic DNA. Extracted genomic DNA from each cell subset was spread evenly across all wells of several immunoSEQ 96-well plates, with each plate serving as a replicate. For unsorted PBMC, each replicate PCR was loaded with around 300 ng genomic DNA, equivalent to tens of thousands of T cell genomes. Ten immunoSEQ deep assay plates were used to sequence the unsorted PBMC genomic DNA. Purified libraries were quantified with a Qubit 3.0 fluorometer, sized on a Bioanalyzer 2100, and re-quantified with the KAPA Library Quantification kit. A separate single-read 150-cycle Illumina NextSeq 550 flow cell was used to sequence each immunoSEQ 96-well plate. The authors processed their data as follows. Because only junctional sequences without quality scores were contained in the immunoSEQ output, filtering matching that applied to full-length reads could not be performed. To assign V/J genes and CDR3, sequences were annotated against IMGT germline references using PyIR, a Python wrapper for IgBLAST v1.9. Reads with weak V/J assignments (E-value above 1e-6), missing CDR3, stop codons, out-of-frame junctions, or ambiguous translated residues were removed. V3J clonotypes were defined by identical inferred V gene, J gene, and CDR3 amino acid sequence. The percentage overlap between two repertoires was calculated by dividing the number of shared unique clonotypes by the size of the smaller repertoire. RTK rarefaction, the Chao1 estimator, and Recon v2.1 estimates of unobserved clonotypes were used to assess repertoire richness. TCRdb holds this immuneACCESS table with in-frame rearrangements only. Some clones are missing; in checked studies, unresolved V genes explain under half, and the rest has no known cause. V, J and clone size derive from that table, while D and trimming were established from the DNA sequence. For this sample the table gives about 490,000 clones, of which over 70% were detected only once. Roughly 13% of the sample is taken by the ten largest.

Healthy HIV-negative adults with no recently reported acute infections or vaccinations were included as donors. Every donor was a Caucasian adult living in Nashville, Tennessee, USA. In the unsorted samples, some 94 million PBMCs were counted, and genomic DNA was extracted using the QIAamp DNA Blood Mini kit. Blood was obtained by leukapheresis, after which PBMCs were separated by Ficoll-Histopaque density gradient centrifugation and cryopreserved in liquid nitrogen vapor phase. This clone was counted once. The clone's antigen remains unknown. One base away there is no much larger clone; base qualities are not given. Taken from the germline V gene, the CDR1 and CDR2 loops are SGHRS and YFSETQ. The CDR3 goes from the cysteine to the phenylalanine over 14 residues. Kept here is only the CDR3 DNA, which spans 42 bases and is read in frame from base 1. Relative to germline, V is 4 bases shorter and J is 11 bases shorter, with 18 bases between their ends.

This clonotype was obtained from a woman in her thirties or forties in good health. Some clones in this sample may be carry-over from other donors' samples. This receptor chain uses TRBV5-1 and TRBJ2-2; TRBD2 might be the D gene, on 6 matching bases. The specimen was PBMCs. The CDR3 corresponds to CASSDGTWVGELFF. The DNA sequence is TGCGCCAGCAGCGACGGGACTTGGGTAGGAGAGCTGTTTTTT.